Listed below are T cell receptor beta chains from one sample, sequenced in a study of blood T cells in healthy people across ages. TCRdb re-analysed the 5' RACE reads in MiXCR, keeping a single row per CDR3 protein. The sample contains about 670,000 distinct CDR3 sequences, around two fifths of which appear only once. The sequencing input was blood. Receptor source: an elderly man in good health. The CDR3 runs from the conserved cysteine through the conserved F or W. The order of the fields is clone size, D gene, J gene, V gene, CDR3 DNA, CDR3 protein. D genes are given only for firm matches. A clone size is listed for some rows: how often the clone was seen (once, few, many), or a class if it is expanded.

>.|.|TRBJ1-2|TRBV29-1
TGCAGCGTTGAAGGGCTCCGGGGATGGGGTGGCTACACCTTC
CSVEGLRGWGGYTF
>few|.|TRBJ2-7|TRBV4-2
TGTGCCAGCAGCCTCCAGGTCGGCAGCGACGAGCAGTACTTC
CASSLQVGSDEQYF
>.|TRBD2|TRBJ2-5|TRBV20-1
TGCAGTGCTAGAGGAAGACTAGCGGGAGACCAAGAGACCCAGTACTTC
CSARGRLAGDQETQYF
>few|TRBD2|TRBJ2-1|TRBV7-2
TGTGCCAGCAGCCCCAGACTAGCGGGGGCCACACCGTACAATGAGCAGTTCTTC
CASSPRLAGATPYNEQFF
>.|.|TRBJ2-1|TRBV10-1
TGCGCCAGCAGTGAGGGAAGGGGGCAGTTCTTC
CASSEGRGQFF
>many|.|TRBJ2-5|TRBV6-5
TGTGCCAGCAGTTACCGAACAGTTCAAGAGACCCAGTACTTC
CASSYRTVQETQYF
>.|TRBD2|TRBJ2-1|TRBV20-1
TGCAGTGCGCTGATGCCGGGACTACAGCAGTTCTTC
CSALMPGLQQFF
>.|TRBD2|TRBJ2-5|TRBV20-1
TGCAGTGCTAGAGTACCTAGCGGGGGGCGATTTGAGACCCAGTACTTC
CSARVPSGGRFETQYF
>.|.|TRBJ2-5|TRBV5-1
TGCGCCAGCAGCTCAGGGTGGCTAGAGACCCAGTACTTC
CASSSGWLETQYF
>many|TRBD2|TRBJ2-3|TRBV14
TGTGCCAGCAGCCATACTCCGGGACTAGCGGCAGATACGCAGTATTTT
CASSHTPGLAADTQYF
>.|TRBD1|TRBJ1-2|TRBV3-1
TGTGCCAGCAGCCTCCGGGACAGGGAACAGGTTGGCTACACCTTC
CASSLRDREQVGYTF
>.|TRBD1|TRBJ2-7|TRBV10-1
TGCGCCAGCAGTGAGTTCGCAGGGGGCTCCTACGAGCAGTACTTC
CASSEFAGGSYEQYF
>few|TRBD1|TRBJ2-7|TRBV11-2
TGTGCCAGCACTACAGGGGGCGAGCAGTACTTC
CASTTGGEQYF
>.|TRBD1|TRBJ1-2|TRBV4-2
TGTGCCAGCAGCCAAGAGACAGGGCTCTATGGCTACACCTTC
CASSQETGLYGYTF
>.|.|TRBJ1-1|TRBV28
TGTGCCAGCAGTTTCGCGGGCCCGAGGTACACTGAAGCTTTCTTT
CASSFAGPRYTEAFF
>.|.|TRBJ1-5|TRBV20-1
TGCAGTGCTAGAAACCACATACAAGATCAGCCCCAGCATTTT
CSARNHIQDQPQHF
>.|.|TRBJ1-4|TRBV15
TGTGCCACTGGGCCGGGTCCTAATGAAAAACTGTTTTTT
CATGPGPNEKLFF
>many|.|TRBJ1-1|TRBV5-5
TGTGCCAGCAGCCTATACGACAACACTGAAGCTTTCTTT
CASSLYDNTEAFF
>.|.|TRBJ1-5|TRBV6-5
TGTGCCAGCAGTAGACAGGTTAATCAGCCCCAGCATTTT
CASSRQVNQPQHF
>.|.|TRBJ1-1|TRBV3-1
TGTGCCAGCACAGGGGAAGGGACTGAAGCTTTCTTT
CASTGEGTEAFF
>.|.|TRBJ1-1|TRBV7-2
TGTGCCAGCAGCTTGAGTCCAAGGGCCACTGAAGCTTTCTTT
CASSLSPRATEAFF
>once|.|TRBJ1-2|TRBV3-1
TGTGCCAGCAGCCTCCCAGGGACCGGCTACACCTTC
CASSLPGTGYTF
>many|.|TRBJ2-6|TRBV29-1
TGCAGCGTTTCCCCCGGACGGAGCTCTGGGGCCAACGTCCTGACTTTC
CSVSPGRSSGANVLTF
>.|TRBD1|TRBJ2-5|TRBV30
TGTGCCTGGACAGGGGGCAGGGTCGATGAGCAGTACTTC
CAWTGGRVDEQYF
>few|TRBD2|TRBJ2-3|TRBV10-1
TGCGCCAGCAGTGACGGCGGGGGGGCAGATACGCAGTATTTT
CASSDGGGADTQYF
>many|TRBD2|TRBJ2-5|TRBV4-3
TGCGCCAGCGGTACAGGGACTAGCGGGGGTGAGACCCAGTACTTC
CASGTGTSGGETQYF
>.|.|TRBJ2-7|TRBV6-2/TRBV6-3
TGTACCAGCAGTTACTCGGGTCGGTCCTACGAGCAGTACTTC
CTSSYSGRSYEQYF
>few|.|TRBJ2-5|TRBV20-1
TGCAGTGCTAGAGATGCGGGGCAGTACCAAGAGACCCAGTACTTC
CSARDAGQYQETQYF